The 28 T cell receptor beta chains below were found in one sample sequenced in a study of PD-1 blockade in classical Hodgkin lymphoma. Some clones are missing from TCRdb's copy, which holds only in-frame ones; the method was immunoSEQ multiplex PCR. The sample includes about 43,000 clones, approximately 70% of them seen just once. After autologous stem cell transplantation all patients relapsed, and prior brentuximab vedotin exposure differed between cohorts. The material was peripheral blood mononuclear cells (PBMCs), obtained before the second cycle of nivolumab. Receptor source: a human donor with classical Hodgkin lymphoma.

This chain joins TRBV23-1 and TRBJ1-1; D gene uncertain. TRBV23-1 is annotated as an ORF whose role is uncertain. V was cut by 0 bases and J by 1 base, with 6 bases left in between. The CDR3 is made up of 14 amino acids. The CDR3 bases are TGCGCCAGCAGTCAATCGGGCAGGAACACTGAAGCTTTCTTT. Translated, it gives CASSQSGRNTEAFF.

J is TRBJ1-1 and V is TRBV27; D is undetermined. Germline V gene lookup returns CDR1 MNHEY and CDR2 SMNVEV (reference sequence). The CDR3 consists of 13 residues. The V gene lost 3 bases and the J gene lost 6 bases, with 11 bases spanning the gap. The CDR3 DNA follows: TGTGCCAGCAGTTTTAATGGGCTACCTGAAGCTTTCTTT. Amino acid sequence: CASSFNGLPEAFF.

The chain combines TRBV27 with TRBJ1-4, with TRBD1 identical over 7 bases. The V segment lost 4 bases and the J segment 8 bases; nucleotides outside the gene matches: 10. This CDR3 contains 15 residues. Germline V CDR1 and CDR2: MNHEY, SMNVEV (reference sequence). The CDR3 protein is CASSSQPTGYEKLFF. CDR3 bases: TGTGCCAGCAGTTCGCAGCCGACAGGGTACGAAAAACTGTTTTTT.

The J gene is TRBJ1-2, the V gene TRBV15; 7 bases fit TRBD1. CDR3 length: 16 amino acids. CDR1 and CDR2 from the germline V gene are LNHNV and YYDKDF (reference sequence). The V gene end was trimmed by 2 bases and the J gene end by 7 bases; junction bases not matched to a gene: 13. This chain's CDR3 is CATSRTDRVRFTGYTF. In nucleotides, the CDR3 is TGTGCCACCAGCAGAACCGACAGGGTGAGGTTTACTGGCTACACCTTC. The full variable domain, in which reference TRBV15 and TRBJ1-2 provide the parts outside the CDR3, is DAMVIQNPRYQVTQFGKPVTLSCSQTLNHNVMYWYQQKSSQAPKLLFHYYDKDFNNEADTPDNFQSRRPNTSFCFLDIRSPGLGDTAMYLCATSRTDRVRFTGYTFGSGTRLTVV.

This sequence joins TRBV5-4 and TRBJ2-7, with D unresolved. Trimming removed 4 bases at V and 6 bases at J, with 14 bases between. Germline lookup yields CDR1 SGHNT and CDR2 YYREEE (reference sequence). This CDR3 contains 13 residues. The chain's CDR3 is CASSGPSRPEQYF. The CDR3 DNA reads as TGTGCCAGCAGCGGGCCCAGTCGGCCCGAGCAGTACTTC.

The CDR3 coding sequence is TGTGCCAGCAGAATCCTACAGGGAGATTCACCCCTCCACTTT. Translated: CASRILQGDSPLHF. This chain links TRBV6-5 with TRBJ1-6; TRBD1 might be the D (6 bases). Germline V gene sequence: CDR1 MNHEY, CDR2 SVGAGI. The CDR3 has 14 amino acids. With 6 bases removed from V and 8 bases from J, the gap between germline ends came to 14 bases.

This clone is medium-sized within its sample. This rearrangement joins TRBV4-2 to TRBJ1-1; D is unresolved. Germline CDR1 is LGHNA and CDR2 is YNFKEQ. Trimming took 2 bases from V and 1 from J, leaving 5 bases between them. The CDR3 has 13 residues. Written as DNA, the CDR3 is TGTGCCAGCAGCCAACGCCCGAACACTGAAGCTTTCTTT. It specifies CASSQRPNTEAFF.

CDR3 DNA sequence: TGTGCCAGCAGCGCTAGGCTCGGAGTGGATTCCTACGAGCAGTACTTC. Translating gives CASSARLGVDSYEQYF. The rearrangement links TRBV7-9 to TRBJ2-7; D not certain. The V and J ends lost 5 bases and 1 base respectively, with 18 bases between them. This CDR3 is 16 amino acids long. The germline V gene encodes CDR1 SEHNR and CDR2 FQNEAQ (reference sequence).

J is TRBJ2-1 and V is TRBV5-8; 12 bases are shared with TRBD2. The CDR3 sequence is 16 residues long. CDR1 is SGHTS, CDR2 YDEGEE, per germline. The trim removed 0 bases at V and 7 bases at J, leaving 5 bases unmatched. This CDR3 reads CASSLERLAGVNEQFF. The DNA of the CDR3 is TGTGCCAGCAGCTTGGAGCGACTAGCGGGAGTAAATGAGCAGTTCTTC.

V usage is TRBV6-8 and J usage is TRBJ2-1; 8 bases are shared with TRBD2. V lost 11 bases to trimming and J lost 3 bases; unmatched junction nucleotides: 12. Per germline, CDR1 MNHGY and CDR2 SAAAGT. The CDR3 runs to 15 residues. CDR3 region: CAPTGGDQGYNEQFF. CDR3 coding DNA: TGTGCCCCCACGGGGGGGGATCAGGGCTACAATGAGCAGTTCTTC.

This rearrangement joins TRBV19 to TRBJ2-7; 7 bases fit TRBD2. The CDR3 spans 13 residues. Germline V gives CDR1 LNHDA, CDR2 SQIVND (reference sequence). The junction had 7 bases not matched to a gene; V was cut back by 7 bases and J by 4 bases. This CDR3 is CASKVRGSYEQYF. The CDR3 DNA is TGTGCCAGTAAGGTGCGGGGGTCATACGAGCAGTACTTC.

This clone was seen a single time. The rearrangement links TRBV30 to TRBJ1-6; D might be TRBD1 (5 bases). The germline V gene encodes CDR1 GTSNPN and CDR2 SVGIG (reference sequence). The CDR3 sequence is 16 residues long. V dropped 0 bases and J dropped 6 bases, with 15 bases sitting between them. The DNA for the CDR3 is TGTGCCTGGAGTGTACGGGGGGGAGCGCTTAATTCACCCCTCCACTTT. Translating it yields CAWSVRGGALNSPLHF.

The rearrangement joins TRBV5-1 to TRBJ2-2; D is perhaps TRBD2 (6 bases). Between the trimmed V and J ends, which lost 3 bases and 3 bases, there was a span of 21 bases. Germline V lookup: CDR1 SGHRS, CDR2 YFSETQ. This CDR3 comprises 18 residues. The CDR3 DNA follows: TGCGCCAGCAGCTGGTTCGAAGATCCGGACTATGACACCGGGGAGCTGTTTTTT. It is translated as CASSWFEDPDYDTGELFF.

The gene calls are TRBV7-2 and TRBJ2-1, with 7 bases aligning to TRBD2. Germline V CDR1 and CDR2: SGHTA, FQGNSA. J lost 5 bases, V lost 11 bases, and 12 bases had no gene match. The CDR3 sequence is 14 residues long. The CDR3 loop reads CASGQAGTHNEQFF. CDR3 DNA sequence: TGTGCCTCCGGGCAAGCGGGGACCCACAATGAGCAGTTCTTC.

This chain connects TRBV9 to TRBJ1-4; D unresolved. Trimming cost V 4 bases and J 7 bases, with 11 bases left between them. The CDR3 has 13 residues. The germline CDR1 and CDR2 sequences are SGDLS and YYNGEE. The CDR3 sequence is CASSPRGGEKLFF. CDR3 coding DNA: TGTGCCAGCAGCCCCAGAGGTGGTGAAAAACTGTTTTTT.

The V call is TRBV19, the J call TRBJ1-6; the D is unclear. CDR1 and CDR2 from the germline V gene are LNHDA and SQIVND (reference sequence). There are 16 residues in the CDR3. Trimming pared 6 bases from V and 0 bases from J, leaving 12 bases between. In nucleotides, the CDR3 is TGTGCCAGTAGATCGCTCAAAAGCTCCTATAATTCACCCCTCCACTTT. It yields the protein CASRSLKSSYNSPLHF.

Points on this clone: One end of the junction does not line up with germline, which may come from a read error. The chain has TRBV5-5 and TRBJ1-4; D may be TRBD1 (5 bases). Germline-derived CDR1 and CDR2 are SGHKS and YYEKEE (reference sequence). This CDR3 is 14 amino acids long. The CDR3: CASSLGPTNEKLFF. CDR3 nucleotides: TGTGCCAGCAGTTTGGGACCAACTAATGAAAAACTGTTTTTT.

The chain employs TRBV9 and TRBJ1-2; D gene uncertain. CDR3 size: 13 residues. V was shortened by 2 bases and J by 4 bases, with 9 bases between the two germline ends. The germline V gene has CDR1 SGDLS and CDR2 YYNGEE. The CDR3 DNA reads TGTGCCAGCAGCGTTCTTACCGGCTATGGCTACACCTTC. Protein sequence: CASSVLTGYGYTF.

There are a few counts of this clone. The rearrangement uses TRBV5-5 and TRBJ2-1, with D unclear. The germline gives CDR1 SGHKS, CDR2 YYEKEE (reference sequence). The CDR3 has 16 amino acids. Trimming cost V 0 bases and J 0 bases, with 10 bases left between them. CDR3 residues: CASSLEGPSSYNEQFF. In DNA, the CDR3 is TGTGCCAGCAGCTTGGAGGGCCCCAGCTCCTACAATGAGCAGTTCTTC.

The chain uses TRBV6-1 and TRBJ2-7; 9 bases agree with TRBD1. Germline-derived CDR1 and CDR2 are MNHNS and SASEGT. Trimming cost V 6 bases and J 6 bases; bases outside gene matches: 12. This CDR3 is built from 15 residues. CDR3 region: CASSVDRGSGFEQYF. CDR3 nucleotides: TGTGCCAGCAGCGTAGACAGGGGGAGTGGATTCGAGCAGTACTTC.

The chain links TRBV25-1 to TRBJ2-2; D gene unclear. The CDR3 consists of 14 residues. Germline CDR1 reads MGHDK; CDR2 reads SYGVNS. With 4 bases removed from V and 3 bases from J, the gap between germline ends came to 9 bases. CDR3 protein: CASSGGGDTGELFF. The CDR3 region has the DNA TGTGCCAGCAGTGGAGGTGGGGACACCGGGGAGCTGTTTTTT. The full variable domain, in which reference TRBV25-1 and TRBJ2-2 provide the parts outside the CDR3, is EADIYQTPRYLVIGTGKKITLECSQTMGHDKMYWYQQDPGMELHLIHYSYGVNSTEKGDLSSESTVSRIRTEHFPLTLESARPSHTSQYLCASSGGGDTGELFFGEGSRLTVL.

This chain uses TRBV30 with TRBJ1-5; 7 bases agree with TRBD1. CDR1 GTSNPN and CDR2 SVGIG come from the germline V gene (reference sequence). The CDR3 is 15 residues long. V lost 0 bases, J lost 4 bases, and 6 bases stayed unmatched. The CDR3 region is CAWSVKGGRNQPQHF. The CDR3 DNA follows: TGTGCCTGGAGTGTAAAAGGGGGCAGGAATCAGCCCCAGCATTTT. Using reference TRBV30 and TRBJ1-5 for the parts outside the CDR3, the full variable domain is SQTIHQWPATLVQPVGSPLSLECTVEGTSNPNLYWYRQAAGRGLQLLFYSVGIGQISSEVPQNLSASRPQDRQFILSSKKLLLSDSGFYLCAWSVKGGRNQPQHFGDGTRLSIL.

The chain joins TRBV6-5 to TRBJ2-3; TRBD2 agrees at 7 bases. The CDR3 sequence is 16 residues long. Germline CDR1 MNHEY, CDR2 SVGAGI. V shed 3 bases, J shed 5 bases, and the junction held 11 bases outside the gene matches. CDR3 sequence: CASSYTRLAPGDTQYF. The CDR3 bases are TGTGCCAGCAGTTATACGCGACTAGCTCCCGGAGATACGCAGTATTTT.

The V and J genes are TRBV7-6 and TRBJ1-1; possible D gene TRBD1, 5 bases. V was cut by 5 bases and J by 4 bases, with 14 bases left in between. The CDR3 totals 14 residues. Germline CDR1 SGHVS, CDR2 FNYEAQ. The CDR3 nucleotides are TGTGCCAGCAGCCGATCGACGGGGGGCACTGAAGCTTTCTTT. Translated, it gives CASSRSTGGTEAFF.

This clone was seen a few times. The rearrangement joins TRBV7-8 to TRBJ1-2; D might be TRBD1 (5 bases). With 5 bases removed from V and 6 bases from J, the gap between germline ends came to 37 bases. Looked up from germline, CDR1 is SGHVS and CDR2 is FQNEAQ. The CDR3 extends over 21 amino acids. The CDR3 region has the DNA TGTGCCAGCAGCCCTTATCACCGCTCTTTTATGACCCGGGGCAGCAATAATGGCTACACCTTC. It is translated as CASSPYHRSFMTRGSNNGYTF.

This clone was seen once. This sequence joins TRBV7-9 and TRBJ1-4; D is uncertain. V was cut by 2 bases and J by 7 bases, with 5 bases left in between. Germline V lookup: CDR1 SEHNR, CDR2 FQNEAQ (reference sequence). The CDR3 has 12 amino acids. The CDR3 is CASSLRTEKLFF. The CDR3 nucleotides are TGTGCCAGCAGCTTAAGGACTGAAAAACTGTTTTTT.

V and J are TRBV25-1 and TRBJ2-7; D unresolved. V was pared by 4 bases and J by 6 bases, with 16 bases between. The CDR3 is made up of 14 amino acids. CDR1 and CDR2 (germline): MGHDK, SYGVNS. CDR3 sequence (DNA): TGTGCCAGCAGTGTTCTAGGGCGGTCCGGCGAGCAGTACTTC. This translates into CASSVLGRSGEQYF.

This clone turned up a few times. The CDR3 bases are TGTGCCATCCGCTCCCTGGCGGAGGGGACCGGGGAGCTGTTTTTT. Protein product: CAIRSLAEGTGELFF. The chain uses TRBV10-3 and TRBJ2-2; D is perhaps TRBD2 (6 bases). The V end lost 8 bases, the J end lost 5 bases, and 18 bases lay between the germline ends. Germline assignment: CDR1 ENHRY and CDR2 SYGVKD. The CDR3 is 15 amino acids.